This entry concerns a single TCR beta chain. Its antigen is unidentified. V lost 7 bases and J 4 bases, leaving 16 bases between the germline ends. Germline CDR1 and CDR2: LNHDA and SQIVND (reference sequence). The length of the CDR3 is 14 residues. The data belong to a study of T cell responses to AZD1222 COVID-19 vaccine. Findings and limits, study-wide: After the peak T cell response, and only then, were repertoires sampled. The study found vaccine-associated CD4 TCRs spanning spike, dominant at 160-218 and 743-854. It should be noted that donors were predominantly white British and more often female, and clonal diversity was possibly underestimated. Spike-specific TCR repertoires showed rising breadth and depth after two AZD1222 doses.

Profiled with immunoSEQ multiplex PCR; TCRdb holds only in-frame clones, not every one. This table has some 200,000 clones, 90% to 95% appearing once. The V call is TRBV19, the J call TRBJ1-2, with a tentative D call TRBD1 (6 bases). The receptor's source is an adult in good health. The sample consisted of peripheral blood, taken on day 0 of AZD1222 vaccination. The CDR3 loop reads CASNLIGQLYGYTF. The CDR3, as DNA: TGTGCCAGTAACTTAATAGGACAGCTCTATGGCTACACCTTC.